This T cell receptor beta chain is drawn from a study of Ad26.COV2.S vaccination and SARS-CoV-2 variants. Study-level background: Intramuscularly, Ad26.COV2.S was given either once or twice, 56 days apart.

Treatment: around 19 received Ad26.COV2.S at low or high dose, single or two shots; several received placebo; per-sample allocation not given. At day 63 after the first vaccine or placebo injection, samples were drawn. An Ad26 vector carrying the Wuhan-strain SARS-CoV-2 spike served as the vaccine. This table comes from immunoSEQ multiplex PCR, and its TCRdb copy is limited to in-frame clones, with some not included. The data show about 350,000 clones, with 85% to 90% seen just once and around 4.5% held by the top ten. The germline V gene has CDR1 KGHSH and CDR2 LQKENI. The V and J ends lost 3 bases and 8 bases respectively, with 10 bases between them. This CDR3 contains 13 residues.

Sample: peripheral blood, taken in a trial of Ad26.COV2.S vaccine versus placebo. The chain is built from TRBV18 and TRBJ2-2; unclear D gene. The clonotype originates from a person between 18 and 59 years old who received the Ad26.COV2.S COVID-19 vaccine or a placebo. The CDR3 protein is CASSPSKVGELFF. Here the CDR3 DNA reads TGTGCCAGCTCACCGAGTAAAGTAGGGGAGCTGTTTTTT.